This TCR beta chain stems from a study of shared clonotypes between healthy human individuals. Positively selected for CCR7, the CD45RO-negative cells used as naive CD8 cells excluded terminally differentiated effector memory CD45RA+ cells. Each subset's genomic DNA was split evenly across several immunoSEQ plates. Data came from immunoSEQ multiplex PCR; TCRdb stores just in-frame clones and leaves some out. The sample consists of nearly 2 million clones, approximately 95% of them appearing once. The sequenced sample was naive CD8+ T cells sorted from blood. This TCR was recovered from a man between 18 and 35 years old in good health.

The CDR3 DNA follows: TGTGCCACCAGCAGCAAGCGCACGGGACAGGGGATCCAAGAGACCCAGTACTTC. Translated: CATSSKRTGQGIQETQYF. The chain carries TRBV15 and TRBJ2-5; the match to TRBD1 covers 10 bases. Losses at the gene ends were 3 bases for V and 1 base for J; bases not matched to a gene: 11. Germline CDR1 LNHNV, CDR2 YYDKDF (reference sequence). This CDR3 comprises 18 residues.